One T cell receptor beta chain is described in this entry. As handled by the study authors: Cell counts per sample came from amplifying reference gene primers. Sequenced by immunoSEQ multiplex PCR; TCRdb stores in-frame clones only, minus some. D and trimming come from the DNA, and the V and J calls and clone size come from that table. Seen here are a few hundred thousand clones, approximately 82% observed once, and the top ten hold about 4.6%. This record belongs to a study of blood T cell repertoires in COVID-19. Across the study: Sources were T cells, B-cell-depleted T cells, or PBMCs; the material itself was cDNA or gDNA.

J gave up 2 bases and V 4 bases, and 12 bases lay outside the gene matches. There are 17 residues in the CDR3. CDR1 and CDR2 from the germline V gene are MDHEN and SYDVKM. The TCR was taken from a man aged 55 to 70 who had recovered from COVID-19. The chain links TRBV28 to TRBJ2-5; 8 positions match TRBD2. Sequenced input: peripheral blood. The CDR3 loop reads CASSSLLLLAEQETQYF. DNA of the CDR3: TGTGCCAGCAGTTCACTCCTTCTACTAGCGGAACAAGAGACCCAGTACTTC.